This TCR beta chain was sequenced in a study of CD8 T cells in ankylosing spondylitis. In this sample, this clonotype turned up a few times. CDR3 length equals 14 residues. Looked up from germline, CDR1 is LGHNA and CDR2 is YNFKEQ. The V gene lost 3 bases and the J gene lost 4 bases, with 10 bases spanning the gap. TCRdb analysed the 5' RACE reads with MiXCR anew, one entry per CDR3 protein. The sample lists roughly 190,000 distinct CDR3 sequences, about 13% occurring once. Sample: blood, either unsorted or a sorted T cell fraction (not recorded which). This clonotype was sampled from a male donor with ankylosing spondylitis or in good health (not recorded which). The rearrangement uses TRBV4-2 and TRBJ1-5; D gene unclear. The CDR3 DNA sequence: TGTGCCAGCAGCCACCGGGTTTGGAATCAGCCCCAGCATTTT. Translating gives CASSHRVWNQPQHF.